Listed here are 14 T cell receptor beta chains from one sample, sequenced in a study of T cell responses to AZD1222 COVID-19 vaccine. Repertoires were generated with immunoSEQ multiplex PCR, while TCRdb's copy carries only in-frame clones and drops some. Of some 120,000 clones in the sample, about 88% were seen once. The sequenced sample was peripheral blood, obtained on day 0 of AZD1222 vaccination. Receptor source: an adult in good health.

For the CDR3, the DNA is TGTGCCAGCCGGGACTACAATGAGCAGTTCTTC. It translates to CASRDYNEQFF. V gene TRBV2 combines with J gene TRBJ2-1; D might be TRBD2 (5 bases). The CDR3 spans 11 residues. V gave up 8 bases and J gave up 3 bases, with 5 bases separating them. Germline lookup yields CDR1 SNHLY and CDR2 FYNNEI.

This sequence joins TRBV5-1 and TRBJ1-6, with a weak D call TRBD1 (5 bases). V gave up 5 bases and J gave up 9 bases, with 12 bases separating them. Germline V CDR1 and CDR2: SGHRS, YFSETQ. The CDR3 sequence is 13 residues long. CDR3 in DNA: TGCGCCAGCAGGACAGTCGTTGGTTCACCCCTCCACTTT. Protein: CASRTVVGSPLHF.

The rearrangement joins TRBV4-1 to TRBJ2-7; D may be TRBD1 or TRBD2 (5 bases each). Deletions cut 0 bases from V and 0 bases from J, with 15 bases between. There are 17 residues in the CDR3. The germline CDR1 and CDR2 sequences are MGHRA and YSYEKL. The CDR3 loop is CASSQDQPGHSSYEQYF. The CDR3, as DNA: TGCGCCAGCAGCCAAGATCAACCGGGGCACAGCTCCTACGAGCAGTACTTC.

This sequence joins TRBV4-3 and TRBJ1-6; a weak D match, TRBD1 (5 bases). CDR1 and CDR2 from the germline V gene are LGHNA and YSLEER. The CDR3 runs to 15 residues. V was pared by 0 bases and J by 5 bases, with 8 bases between. This CDR3 reads CASSQDGGDNSPLHF. Written as DNA, the CDR3 is TGCGCCAGCAGCCAAGATGGGGGGGATAATTCACCCCTCCACTTT.

V is TRBV28 and J is TRBJ1-1, with D unclear. CDR3 length: 14 residues. Trimming removed 3 bases at V and 4 bases at J, with 12 bases between. The germline V gene has CDR1 MDHEN and CDR2 SYDVKM. The CDR3 here is CASSFVQPSTEAFF. The CDR3 DNA reads as TGTGCCAGCAGTTTTGTTCAGCCGAGCACTGAAGCTTTCTTT.

This chain uses TRBV9 with TRBJ2-5; D is unresolved. CDR1 is SGDLS and CDR2 is YYNGEE in the germline V gene. The V gene lost 0 bases and the J gene lost 5 bases, with 8 bases spanning the gap. The CDR3 consists of 13 residues. For the CDR3, the DNA is TGTGCCAGCAGCGTAGGGTTCCTGGAGACCCAGTACTTC. Translating gives CASSVGFLETQYF. Together with reference TRBV9 and TRBJ2-5, the CDR3 gives the full variable domain: DSGVTQTPKHLITATGQRVTLRCSPRSGDLSVYWYQQSLDQGLQFLIQYYNGEERAKGNILERFSAQQFPDLHSELNLSSLELGDSALYFCASSVGFLETQYFGPGTRLLVL.

The chain links TRBV9 to TRBJ2-3, with 9 bases matching TRBD1. The J segment lost 3 bases and the V segment lost 1 base, leaving 9 bases of the junction unmatched. Germline lookup yields CDR1 SGDLS and CDR2 YYNGEE. This CDR3 spans 17 amino acids. This chain's CDR3 is CASSVLTGGERTDTQYF. The CDR3 nucleotides read TGTGCCAGCAGCGTACTAACAGGGGGCGAAAGAACAGATACGCAGTATTTT.

The gene calls are TRBV3-1 (or the pseudogene TRBV3-2) and TRBJ1-3; TRBD1 matches at 10 bases. In germline, CDR1 is LGHDT, CDR2 YNNKEL (reference sequence). J lost 2 bases, V lost 4 bases, and 5 bases had no gene match. The CDR3 runs 16 residues. In DNA form, the CDR3 reads TGTGCCAGCAGCCGCCTGACAGGGGGCACTGGAAACACCATATATTTT. Translating gives CASSRLTGGTGNTIYF.

This chain joins TRBV7-9 and TRBJ1-2; no definite D call. Looked up from germline, CDR1 is SEHNR and CDR2 is FQNEAQ (reference sequence). The CDR3 is 12 residues long. V lost 3 bases and J lost 7, with 9 bases in between. This CDR3 is CASSFDRGGYTF. The CDR3 nucleotides read TGTGCCAGCAGCTTCGATCGGGGTGGCTACACCTTC.

The chain recombines TRBV28 with TRBJ2-6, with D unclear. This CDR3 spans 15 amino acids. CDR1 and CDR2 (germline): MDHEN, SYDVKM. V was trimmed by 5 bases and J by 0 bases, leaving 8 bases between them. CDR3 DNA: TGTGCCAGCAGTCTAATAGGCTCTGGGGCCAACGTCCTGACTTTC. Translating it yields CASSLIGSGANVLTF.

The chain is built from TRBV2 and TRBJ1-2; D is unclear. The germline V and J ends were trimmed by 2 bases and 7 bases, with 14 bases remaining between them. CDR1 is SNHLY and CDR2 is FYNNEI in the germline V gene. The CDR3 has 14 residues. CDR3 DNA sequence: TGTGCCAGCAGTGAATTGACGCGGGTTGGTGGCTACACCTTC. Translated, it gives CASSELTRVGGYTF.

The CDR3 bases are TGTGCCACCCAGCGGGAGGGCCGATCCTACGAGCAGTACTTC. Residues: CATQREGRSYEQYF. The V gene is TRBV10-3, the J gene TRBJ2-7; 10 bases map to TRBD2. Germline assignment: CDR1 ENHRY and CDR2 SYGVKD. This CDR3 is built from 14 residues. Trimming took 10 bases from V and 1 from J; bases not matched to a gene: 7.

This chain joins TRBV5-1 and TRBJ1-2; 10 bases line up with TRBD1. The CDR3 spans 13 residues. The trim removed 3 bases at V and 8 bases at J, leaving 4 bases unmatched. Germline V gene lookup returns CDR1 SGHRS and CDR2 YFSETQ. Written as DNA, the CDR3 is TGCGCCAGCAGCTCGGACAGGGGGAGCGGCTACACCTTC. Translating it yields CASSSDRGSGYTF.

The chain employs TRBV5-1 and TRBJ1-2; TRBD1 aligns across 8 bases. This CDR3 is 14 amino acids long. V gave up 4 bases and J gave up 3 bases; unmatched junction bases: 5. CDR1 is SGHRS and CDR2 is YFSETQ in the germline V gene. The CDR3 here is CASSPDRADYGYTF. The CDR3 DNA reads TGCGCCAGCAGCCCGGACAGGGCAGACTATGGCTACACCTTC.